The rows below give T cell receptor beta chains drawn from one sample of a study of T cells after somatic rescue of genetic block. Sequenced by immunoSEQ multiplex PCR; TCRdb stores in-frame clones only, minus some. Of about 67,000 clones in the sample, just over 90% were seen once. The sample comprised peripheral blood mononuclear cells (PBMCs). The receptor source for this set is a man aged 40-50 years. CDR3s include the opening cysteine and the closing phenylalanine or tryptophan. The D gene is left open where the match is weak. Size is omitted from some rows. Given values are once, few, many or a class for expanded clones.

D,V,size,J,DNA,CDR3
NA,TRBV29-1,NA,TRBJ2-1,TGCAGCGTTGGCTGGACATACAATGAGCAGTTCTTC,CSVGWTYNEQFF
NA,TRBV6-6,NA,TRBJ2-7,TGTGCCAGCAGTTACTCGGAAGGCAAGCAGTACTTC,CASSYSEGKQYF
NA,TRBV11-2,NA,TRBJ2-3,TGTGCCAGCAGCCCGATTAGGATTCGAGGGTTCGTGGGCACAGATACGCAGTATTTT,CASSPIRIRGFVGTDTQYF
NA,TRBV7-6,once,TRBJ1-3,TGTGCCAGCAGCCCGGGGTGGGGTCTGTTTGGAAACACCATATATTTT,CASSPGWGLFGNTIYF
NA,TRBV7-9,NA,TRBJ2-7,TGTGCCAGCAGCCCCTCCTACGAGCAGTACTTC,CASSPSYEQYF
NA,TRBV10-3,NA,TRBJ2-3,TGTGCCACCAGTGAGCCTCTGGGGGAGTCGGGCACAGATACGCAGTATTTT,CATSEPLGESGTDTQYF
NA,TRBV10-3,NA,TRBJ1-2,TGTGCCATCAGTGAGATGGGACCAGCAGGTGGCTACACCTTC,CAISEMGPAGGYTF
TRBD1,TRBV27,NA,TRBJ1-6,TGTGCCAGCAGGAATCCCGGGACAGGGTATAATTCACCCCTCCACTTT,CASRNPGTGYNSPLHF
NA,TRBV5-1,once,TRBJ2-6,TGCGCCAGCAGCTTGGGCTGGGATTCTGGGGCCAACGTCCTGACTTTC,CASSLGWDSGANVLTF
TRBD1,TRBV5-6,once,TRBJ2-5,TGTGCCAGCAGCTTGTCGGCAGGGGGTGGAGAGACCCAGTACTTC,CASSLSAGGGETQYF
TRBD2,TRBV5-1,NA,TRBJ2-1,TGCGCCAGCAGCTGGCCGGGTCCGGCGGCGGGAGGCACTTCCTACAATGAGCAGTTCTTC,CASSWPGPAAGGTSYNEQFF
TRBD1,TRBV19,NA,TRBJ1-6,TGTGCCAGTAGTCCCCTCAAGGACAGGACATATAATTCACCCCTCCACTTT,CASSPLKDRTYNSPLHF
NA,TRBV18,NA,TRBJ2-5,TGTGCCAGCTCACCGGGGGTGGCAGAGACCCAGTACTTC,CASSPGVAETQYF
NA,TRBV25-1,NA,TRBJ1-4,TGTGCCAGCAGTGATAGTAGGCATGCAACTAATGAAAAACTGTTTTTT,CASSDSRHATNEKLFF
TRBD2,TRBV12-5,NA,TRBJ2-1,TGTGCTAGTGGGTCTACTAGCGGGGTTGGCAATGAGCAGTTCTTC,CASGSTSGVGNEQFF
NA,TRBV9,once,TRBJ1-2,TGTGCCAGCAGCTCTTTGGGTGCCTATGCCGGCTACACCTTC,CASSSLGAYAGYTF
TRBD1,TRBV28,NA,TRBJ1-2,TGTGCCAGCAGGACTCCGACAGGGGGTGGATATGGCTACACCTTC,CASRTPTGGGYGYTF
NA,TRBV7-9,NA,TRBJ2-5,TGTGCCAGCAGCTTAACTCGGTCCCAAGAGACCCAGTACTTC,CASSLTRSQETQYF
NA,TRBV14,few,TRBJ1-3,TGTGCCAGCAGCCAAGGCGGAAACACCATATATTTT,CASSQGGNTIYF
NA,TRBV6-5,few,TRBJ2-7,TGTGCCAGCAGCATCGACAGCTACGAGCAGTACTTC,CASSIDSYEQYF
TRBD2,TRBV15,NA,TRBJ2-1,TGTGCCACCAGCTTACCGGGACTAGCGGGATCTGAGCAGTTCTTC,CATSLPGLAGSEQFF
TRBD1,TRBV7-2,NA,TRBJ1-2,TGTGCCAGCAGCTTGACCACAGGGGGCGTCGGCTACACCTTC,CASSLTTGGVGYTF
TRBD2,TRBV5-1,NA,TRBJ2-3,TGCGCCAGCAGCTTCTCCGGGGCTAGCGGGGGGCAAGATACGCAGTATTTT,CASSFSGASGGQDTQYF
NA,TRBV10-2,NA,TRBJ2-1,TGCGCCAGCGGGACTCAGCAGGGCAATGAGCAGTTCTTC,CASGTQQGNEQFF
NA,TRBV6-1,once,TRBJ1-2,TGTGCCAGCAGTCTAAAAGGGCAGGGTGGCGATGGCTACACCTTC,CASSLKGQGGDGYTF
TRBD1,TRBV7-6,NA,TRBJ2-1,TGTGCCAGCAGCTTAGTAGGGGGCAGGGATGAGCAGTTCTTC,CASSLVGGRDEQFF
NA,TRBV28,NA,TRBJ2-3,TGTGCCAGCACCCGTGTTGGGCGGCCAATGTTGGATACGCAGTATTTT,CASTRVGRPMLDTQYF
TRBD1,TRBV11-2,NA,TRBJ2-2,TGTGCCAGCAGCTTAGTCAGGGGGCAGGGCACCGGGGAGCTGTTTTTT,CASSLVRGQGTGELFF
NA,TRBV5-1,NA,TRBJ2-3,TGCGCCAGCAGCTTAGAGATTAGCACAGATACGCAGTATTTT,CASSLEISTDTQYF
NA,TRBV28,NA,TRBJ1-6,TGTGCCAGCAGTTTATATTCACCCCTCCACTTT,CASSLYSPLHF
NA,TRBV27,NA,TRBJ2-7,TGTGCCAGCAGTTTCGGTTTGGCGACCTACGAGCAGTACTTC,CASSFGLATYEQYF
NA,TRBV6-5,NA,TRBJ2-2,TGTGCCAGCAGATATACCGCGAACACCGGGGAGCTGTTTTTT,CASRYTANTGELFF
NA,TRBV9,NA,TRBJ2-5,TGTGCCAGCAGCGTAGCCTGGGGGGTAGGAGAGACCCAGTACTTC,CASSVAWGVGETQYF
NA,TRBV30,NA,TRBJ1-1,TGTGCCTGGAGTACAAGCCTCTCCCCTGCGAACACTGAAGCTTTCTTT,CAWSTSLSPANTEAFF
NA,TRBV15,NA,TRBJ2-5,TGTGCCACCAGCAGAGTATGGACACCCGCCAGCGAGACCCAGTACTTC,CATSRVWTPASETQYF
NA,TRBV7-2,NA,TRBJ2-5,TGTGCCAGCAGCTTAGCGGCGGGGGCAGAGACCCAGTACTTC,CASSLAAGAETQYF
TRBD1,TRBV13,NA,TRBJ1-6,TGTGCCAGCAGCAGAACAGGGGGTGGATATTCACCCCTCCACTTT,CASSRTGGGYSPLHF
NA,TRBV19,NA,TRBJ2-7,TGTGCCAGTAGAGGGGGGGCAAGCCACGAGCAGTACTTC,CASRGGASHEQYF
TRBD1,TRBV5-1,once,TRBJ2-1,TGCGCCAGCAGCTTACAAGGGGGCGCAAATAATGAGCAGTTCTTC,CASSLQGGANNEQFF
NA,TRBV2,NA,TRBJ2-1,TGTGCCAGCAGCCCCTACAATGAGCAGTTCTTC,CASSPYNEQFF
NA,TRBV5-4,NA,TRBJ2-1,TGTGCCAGCAGCGCAGGTAGCTCCTACAATGAGCAGTTCTTC,CASSAGSSYNEQFF
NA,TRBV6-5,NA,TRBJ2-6,TGTGCCAGCAGTTACGCGGCTCCCTCTGGGGCCAACGTCCTGACTTTC,CASSYAAPSGANVLTF
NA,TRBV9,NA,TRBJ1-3,TGTGCCAGCAGCGTAGCTCCGGGGACTGGAAACACCATATATTTT,CASSVAPGTGNTIYF
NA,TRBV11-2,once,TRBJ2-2,TGTGCCAGCAGGCCTCTTAGGGGGGCGACCACCGGGGAGCTGTTTTTT,CASRPLRGATTGELFF
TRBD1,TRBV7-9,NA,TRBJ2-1,TGTGCCAGCAGCTTGAGGACAGGGGAGCAGTTCTTC,CASSLRTGEQFF
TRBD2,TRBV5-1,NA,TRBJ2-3,TGCGCCAGCAGCTCCGGACTAGCGGGGGGGAACACAGATACGCAGTATTTT,CASSSGLAGGNTDTQYF
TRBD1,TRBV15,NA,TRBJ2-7,TGTGCCACCAGCAGAGCTGGACAGGGAATATACGAGCAGTACTTC,CATSRAGQGIYEQYF
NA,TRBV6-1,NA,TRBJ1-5,TGTGCCAGCAGTGAAGATAACAGGGAGAAACATTTT,CASSEDNREKHF
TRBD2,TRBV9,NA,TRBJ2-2,TGTGCCAGCAGCGGCTACCTAGCGGGAGTGGGGAACACCGGGGAGCTGTTTTTT,CASSGYLAGVGNTGELFF
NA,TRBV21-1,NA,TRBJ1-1,TGTGCCAGCAGCCCCCGGATGAACACTGAAGCTTTCTTT,CASSPRMNTEAFF
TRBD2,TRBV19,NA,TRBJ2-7,TGTGCCAGTAGTCCGGGGGACATATTGACTAGCGGATTCTCCTACGAGCAGTACTTC,CASSPGDILTSGFSYEQYF
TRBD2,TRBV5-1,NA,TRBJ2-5,TGCGCCAGCAGCTTACTTCGCGGGGGGGAGTCAGAGACCCAGTACTTC,CASSLLRGGESETQYF
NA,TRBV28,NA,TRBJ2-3,TGTGCCAGCCCACTCCTGCGGGAACCTAAAGATACGCAGTATTTT,CASPLLREPKDTQYF
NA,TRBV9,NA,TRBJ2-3,TGTGCCAGCAGCGTAGTGGCAGCTAGCACAGATACGCAGTATTTT,CASSVVAASTDTQYF
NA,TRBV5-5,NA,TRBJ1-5,TGTGCCAGCAGTCGGACATCGTCTCGCAATCAGCCCCAGCATTTT,CASSRTSSRNQPQHF